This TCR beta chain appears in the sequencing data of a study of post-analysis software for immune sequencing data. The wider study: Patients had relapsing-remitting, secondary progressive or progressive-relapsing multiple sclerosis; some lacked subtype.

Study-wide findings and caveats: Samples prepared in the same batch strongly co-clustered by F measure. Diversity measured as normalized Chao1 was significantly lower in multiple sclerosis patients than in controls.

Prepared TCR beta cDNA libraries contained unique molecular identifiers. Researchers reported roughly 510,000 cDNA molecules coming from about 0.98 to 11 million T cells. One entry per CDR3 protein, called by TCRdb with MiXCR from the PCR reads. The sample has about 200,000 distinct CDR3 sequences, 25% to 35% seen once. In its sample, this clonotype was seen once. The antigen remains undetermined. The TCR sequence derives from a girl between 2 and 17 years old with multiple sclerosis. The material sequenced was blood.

The CDR3 protein is CAISKWGRKDNYGYTF. The CDR3 DNA reads as TGTGCCATCAGTAAGTGGGGGAGAAAGGATAACTATGGCTACACCTTC. The genes are TRBV10-3 and TRBJ1-2; a possible D gene is TRBD1 (5 bases). This CDR3 is built from 16 residues. The V and J ends lost 5 bases and 1 base respectively, with 17 bases between them. Germline-derived CDR1 and CDR2 are ENHRY and SYGVKD.